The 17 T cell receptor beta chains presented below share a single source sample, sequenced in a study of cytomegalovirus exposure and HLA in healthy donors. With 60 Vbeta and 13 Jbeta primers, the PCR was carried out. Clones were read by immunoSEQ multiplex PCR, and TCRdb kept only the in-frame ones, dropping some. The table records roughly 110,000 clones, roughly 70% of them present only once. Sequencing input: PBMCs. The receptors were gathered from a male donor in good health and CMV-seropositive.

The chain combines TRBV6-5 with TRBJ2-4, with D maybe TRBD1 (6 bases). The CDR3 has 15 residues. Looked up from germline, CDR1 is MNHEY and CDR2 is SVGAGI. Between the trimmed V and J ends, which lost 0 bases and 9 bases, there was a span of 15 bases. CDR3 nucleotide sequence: TGTGCCAGCAGTTACTCGTCGGCAGGGGAAACCATTCAGTACTTC. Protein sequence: CASSYSSAGETIQYF.

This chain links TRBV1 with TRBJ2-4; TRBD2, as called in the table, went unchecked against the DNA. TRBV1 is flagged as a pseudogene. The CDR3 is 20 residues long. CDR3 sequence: CTSSQGIQGEASGAKNIQYF. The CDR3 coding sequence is TGCACCAGCAGCCAAGGTATCCAGGGAGAGGCCAGCGGGGCCAAAAACATTCAGTACTTC.

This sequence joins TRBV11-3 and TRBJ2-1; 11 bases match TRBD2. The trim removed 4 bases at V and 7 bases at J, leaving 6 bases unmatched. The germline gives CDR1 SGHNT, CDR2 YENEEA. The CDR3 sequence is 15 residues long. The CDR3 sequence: CASSWDSGRANEQFF. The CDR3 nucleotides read TGTGCCAGCAGCTGGGATAGCGGGAGGGCGAATGAGCAGTTCTTC.

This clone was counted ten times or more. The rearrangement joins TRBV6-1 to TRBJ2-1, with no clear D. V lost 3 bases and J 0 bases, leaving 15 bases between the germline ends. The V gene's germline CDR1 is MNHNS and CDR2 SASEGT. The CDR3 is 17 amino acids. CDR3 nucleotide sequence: TGTGCCAGCAGTGATGAGGAGACCCGATTCTCCTACAATGAGCAGTTCTTC. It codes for CASSDEETRFSYNEQFF.

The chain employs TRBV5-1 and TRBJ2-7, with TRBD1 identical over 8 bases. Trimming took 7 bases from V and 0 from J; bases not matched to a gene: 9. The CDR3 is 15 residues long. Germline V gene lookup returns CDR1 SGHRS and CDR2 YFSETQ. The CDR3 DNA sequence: TGCGCCAGCCGGTTGGGGACAGGTAGCTCCTACGAGCAGTACTTC. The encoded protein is CASRLGTGSSYEQYF.

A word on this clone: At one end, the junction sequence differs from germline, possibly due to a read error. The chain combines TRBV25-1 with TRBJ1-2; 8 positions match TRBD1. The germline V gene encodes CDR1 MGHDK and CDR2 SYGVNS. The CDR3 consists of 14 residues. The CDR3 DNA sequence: TGTGCCAGCAGTGTCCAGGGGGCTAACTATGGCTACCCCTTC. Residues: CASSVQGANYGYPF.

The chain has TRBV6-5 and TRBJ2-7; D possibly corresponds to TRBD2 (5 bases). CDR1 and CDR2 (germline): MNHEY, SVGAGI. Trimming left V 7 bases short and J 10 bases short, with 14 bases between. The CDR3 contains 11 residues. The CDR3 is CASTSDSLQYF. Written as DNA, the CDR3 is TGTGCCAGCACCTCGGACTCGCTACAGTACTTC.

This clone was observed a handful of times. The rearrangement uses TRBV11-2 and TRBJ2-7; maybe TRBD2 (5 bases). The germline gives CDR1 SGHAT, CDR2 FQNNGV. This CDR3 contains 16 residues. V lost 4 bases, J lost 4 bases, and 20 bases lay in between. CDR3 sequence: CASSSPRGPGKYEQYF. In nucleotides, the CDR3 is TGTGCCAGCAGCTCCCCCCGTGGCCCCGGGAAGTACGAGCAGTACTTC.

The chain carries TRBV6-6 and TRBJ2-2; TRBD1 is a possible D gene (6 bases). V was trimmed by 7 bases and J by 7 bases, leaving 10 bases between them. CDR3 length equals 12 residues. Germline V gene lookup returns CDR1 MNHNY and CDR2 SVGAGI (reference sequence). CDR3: CASNKGGGELFF. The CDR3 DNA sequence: TGTGCCAGCAATAAAGGGGGCGGGGAGCTGTTTTTT.

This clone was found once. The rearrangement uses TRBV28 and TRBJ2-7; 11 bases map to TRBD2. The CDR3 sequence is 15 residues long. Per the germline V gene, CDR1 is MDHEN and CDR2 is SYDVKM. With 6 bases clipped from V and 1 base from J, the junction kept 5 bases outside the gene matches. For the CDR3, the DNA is TGTGCCAGCAGAACGGGGACTAGCGGTTCCTACGAGCAGTACTTC. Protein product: CASRTGTSGSYEQYF.

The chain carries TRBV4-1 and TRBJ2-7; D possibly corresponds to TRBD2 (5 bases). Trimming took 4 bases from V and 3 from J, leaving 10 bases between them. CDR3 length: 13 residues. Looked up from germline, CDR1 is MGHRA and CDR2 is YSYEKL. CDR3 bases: TGCGCCAGCAGCCCAAAGAGCGGCTACGAGCAGTACTTC. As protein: CASSPKSGYEQYF.

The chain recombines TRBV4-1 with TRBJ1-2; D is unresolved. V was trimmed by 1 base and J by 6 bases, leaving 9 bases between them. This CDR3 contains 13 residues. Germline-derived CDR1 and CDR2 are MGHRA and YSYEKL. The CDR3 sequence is CASSQVFGDGYTF. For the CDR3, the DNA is TGCGCCAGCAGCCAAGTCTTCGGGGATGGCTACACCTTC.

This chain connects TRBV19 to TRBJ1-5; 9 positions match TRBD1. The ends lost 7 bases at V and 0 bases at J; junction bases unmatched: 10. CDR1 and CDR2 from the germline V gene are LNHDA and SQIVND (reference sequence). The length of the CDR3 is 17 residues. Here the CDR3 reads CASTTWTGVYSNQPQHF. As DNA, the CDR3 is TGTGCCAGTACCACCTGGACAGGGGTTTATAGCAATCAGCCCCAGCATTTT. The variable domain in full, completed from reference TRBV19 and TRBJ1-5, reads DGGITQSPKYLFRKEGQNVTLSCEQNLNHDAMYWYRQDPGQGLRLIYYSQIVNDFQKGDIAEGYSVSREKKESFPLTVTSAQKNPTAFYLCASTTWTGVYSNQPQHFGDGTRLSIL.

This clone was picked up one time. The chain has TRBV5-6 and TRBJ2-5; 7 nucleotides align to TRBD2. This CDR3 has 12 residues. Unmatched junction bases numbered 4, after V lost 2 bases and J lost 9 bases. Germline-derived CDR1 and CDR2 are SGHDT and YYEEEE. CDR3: CASSFPREAQYF. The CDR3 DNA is TGTGCCAGCAGCTTTCCCCGGGAGGCCCAGTACTTC.

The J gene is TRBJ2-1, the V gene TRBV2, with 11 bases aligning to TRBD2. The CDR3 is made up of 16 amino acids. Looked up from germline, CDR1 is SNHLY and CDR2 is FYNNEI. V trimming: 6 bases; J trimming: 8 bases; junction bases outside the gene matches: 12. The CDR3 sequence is CASRARLAGGLDEQFF. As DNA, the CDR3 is TGTGCCAGCAGGGCCCGCCTAGCGGGGGGCTTGGATGAGCAGTTCTTC.

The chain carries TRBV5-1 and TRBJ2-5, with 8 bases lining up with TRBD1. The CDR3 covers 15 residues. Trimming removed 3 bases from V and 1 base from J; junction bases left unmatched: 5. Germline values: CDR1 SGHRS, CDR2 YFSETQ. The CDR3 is CASSSGQVGQETQYF. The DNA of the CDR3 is TGCGCCAGCAGCTCGGGACAGGTGGGCCAAGAGACCCAGTACTTC.

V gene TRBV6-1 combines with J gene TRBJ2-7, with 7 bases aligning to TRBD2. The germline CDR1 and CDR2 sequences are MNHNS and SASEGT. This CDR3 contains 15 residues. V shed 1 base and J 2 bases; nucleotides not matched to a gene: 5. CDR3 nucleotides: TGTGCCAGCAGTGAAGGGGAGGGACCCGCCTACGAGCAGTACTTC. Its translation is CASSEGEGPAYEQYF.